The 2 T cell receptor beta chains below all came from one sample that was sequenced in a study of T cells in Graves' hyperthyroidism and ophthalmopathy. Amplification yielded TCR beta CDR3 regions, with RNA transcripts as the source. Initially, a first-round RT-PCR of the TCR CDR3 employed the HTBI primer set. TCRdb ran MiXCR on the multiplex PCR reads and lists one entry per CDR3 protein. The sample consists of roughly 500,000 distinct CDR3 sequences, less than 25% of them appearing once. Sequencing was done on a sample of blood. All receptors derive from a woman aged 30 to 39 with Graves' ophthalmopathy.

The chain has TRBV20-1 and TRBJ2-5, with 7 bases aligning to TRBD1. Germline trimming cut 5 bases from V and 2 bases from J; bases unmatched to any gene: 5. CDR3 length equals 13 residues. Germline V lookup: CDR1 DFQATT, CDR2 SNEGSKA (reference sequence). The DNA of the CDR3 is TGCAGTGCTCCACCAGGGGGACAAGAGACCCAGTACTTC. Translated, it gives CSAPPGGQETQYF.

A few counts support this clonotype. The chain links TRBV5-4 to TRBJ1-1, with D perhaps matching TRBD1 (5 bases). With 1 base removed from V and 0 bases from J, the gap between germline ends came to 13 bases. Germline CDR1 is SGHNT and CDR2 is YYREEE (reference sequence). This CDR3 is built from 16 residues. The CDR3 DNA reads as TGTGCCAGCAGCTTGAACGGCAGGGCGATGAACACTGAAGCTTTCTTT. Translation gives CASSLNGRAMNTEAFF.